These 18 T cell receptor beta chains were all obtained from the same sample, sequenced in a study of cytomegalovirus exposure and HLA in healthy donors. The PCR was carried out with 60 Vbeta primers and 13 Jbeta primers. TCRdb keeps only in-frame clones here, not all; method: immunoSEQ multiplex PCR. Among some 130,000 clones listed, 79% were seen once. Sample: PBMCs. The source of these receptors is a man aged 35 to 55 in good health and CMV-seropositive.

This clone was counted a single time. One junction end does not reproduce the germline sequence, and a read error may be involved. The chain has TRBV7-9 and TRBJ1-1; D uncertain. Germline CDR1 and CDR2: SEHNR and FQNEAQ (reference sequence). This CDR3 spans 12 amino acids. CDR3 protein: CSSSLLSAEAFF. The CDR3 DNA sequence: TGTTCCAGCAGCTTACTCAGCGCTGAAGCTTTCTTT.

The chain joins TRBV2 to TRBJ1-4; tentative D call: TRBD1 (5 bases). The CDR3 has 18 residues. CDR1 and CDR2 (germline): SNHLY, FYNNEI. Between the trimmed V and J ends, which lost 0 bases and 10 bases, there was a span of 24 bases. The CDR3 loop reads CASSEANIYGGPGGKLFF. The CDR3 DNA reads as TGTGCCAGCAGTGAAGCGAACATATACGGGGGACCCGGGGGAAAACTGTTTTTT.

The V call is TRBV5-4, the J call TRBJ2-5, with 8 nucleotides matching TRBD2. This CDR3 is 14 amino acids long. J gave up 11 bases and V 0 bases, and 9 bases lay outside the gene matches. Germline values: CDR1 SGHNT, CDR2 YYREEE (reference sequence). The CDR3 protein is CASSLALAGEPQYF. The CDR3 DNA sequence: TGTGCCAGCAGCTTGGCGCTAGCGGGCGAGCCGCAGTACTTC.

A single count supports this clone. The rearrangement links TRBV29-1 to TRBJ1-1, with a weak D call TRBD1 (5 bases). The CDR3 contains 10 residues. V gave up 6 bases and J gave up 11 bases, with 13 bases separating them. Germline assignment: CDR1 SQVTM and CDR2 ANQGSEA. CDR3 loop: CSVTSGAAFF. For the CDR3, the DNA is TGCAGCGTGACTAGTGGGGCTGCTTTCTTT. Looking up the rest from reference TRBV29-1 and TRBJ1-1 gives the full variable domain: SAVISQKPSRDICQRGTSLTIQCQVDSQVTMMFWYRQQPGQSLTLIATANQGSEATYESGFVIDKFPISRPNLTFSTLTVSNMSPEDSSIYLCSVTSGAAFFGQGTRLTVV.

This chain connects TRBV5-1 to TRBJ1-3; perhaps TRBD1 as D (5 bases). The CDR3 sequence is 18 residues long. The V end lost 0 bases, the J end lost 3 bases, and 19 bases lay between the germline ends. Germline assignment: CDR1 SGHRS and CDR2 YFSETQ. CDR3 in amino acids: CASSLEVLGSGVGNTIYF. Here the CDR3 DNA reads TGCGCCAGCAGCTTGGAGGTGTTAGGGTCGGGGGTTGGAAACACCATATATTTT.

The V and J genes are TRBV5-6 and TRBJ2-7; D may be TRBD2 (6 bases). Trimming cost V 1 base and J 4 bases, with 12 bases left between them. The CDR3 is 14 amino acids. CDR1 is SGHDT and CDR2 is YYEEEE in the germline V gene. DNA of the CDR3: TGTGCCAGCAGCTTGACGGGAGTAGTTTACGAGCAGTACTTC. Protein sequence: CASSLTGVVYEQYF. The whole variable domain, filled in from reference TRBV5-6 and TRBJ2-7, reads DAGVTQSPTHLIKTRGQQVTLRCSPKSGHDTVSWYQQALGQGPQFIFQYYEEEERQRGNFPDRFSGHQFPNYSSELNVNALLLGDSALYLCASSLTGVVYEQYFGPGTRLTVT.

The genes are TRBV5-4 and TRBJ2-7, with a weak D call TRBD1 (6 bases). The CDR3 totals 15 residues. CDR1 is SGHNT and CDR2 is YYREEE in the germline V gene (reference sequence). The ends were cut back, 4 bases at V and 3 bases at J, with 17 bases in the middle. Here the CDR3 reads CASSPTGGRRYEQYF. CDR3 sequence (DNA): TGTGCCAGCAGCCCGACAGGAGGACGCCGCTACGAGCAGTACTTC. Full variable domain (rest looked up from reference TRBV5-4 and TRBJ2-7): ETGVTQSPTHLIKTRGQQVTLRCSSQSGHNTVSWYQQALGQGPQFIFQYYREEENGRGNFPPRFSGLQFPNYSSELNVNALELDDSALYLCASSPTGGRRYEQYFGPGTRLTVT.

The chain joins TRBV19 to TRBJ1-4, with 8 bases fitting TRBD1. With 5 bases clipped from V and 7 bases from J, the junction kept 6 bases outside the gene matches. CDR3 length: 14 amino acids. The V gene's germline CDR1 is LNHDA and CDR2 SQIVND (reference sequence). CDR3 in DNA: TGTGCCAGTAGTGTAACAGGGGGAGGTGAAAAACTGTTTTTT. This sequence encodes CASSVTGGGEKLFF.

This sequence joins TRBV5-1 and TRBJ2-3, with 8 bases identical to TRBD1. CDR3 size: 17 residues. Germline CDR1 is SGHRS and CDR2 is YFSETQ. Trimming took 2 bases from V and 2 from J; bases not matched to a gene: 10. The CDR3: CASSFPRDRSFTDTQYF. The CDR3 nucleotides are TGCGCCAGCAGCTTTCCCCGGGACAGGTCTTTCACAGATACGCAGTATTTT.

This rearrangement joins TRBV5-6 to TRBJ2-3; D remains unclear. The CDR3 contains 15 residues. The V and J ends lost 4 bases and 0 bases respectively, with 12 bases between them. The V gene's germline CDR1 is SGHDT and CDR2 YYEEEE. This CDR3 is CASSRFGSSTDTQYF. For the CDR3, the DNA is TGTGCCAGCAGCCGGTTCGGTTCTAGCACAGATACGCAGTATTTT.

The chain recombines TRBV5-1 with TRBJ2-2; D not resolved. The V and J ends lost 1 base and 3 bases respectively, with 13 bases between them. The CDR3 length is 16 residues. CDR1 SGHRS and CDR2 YFSETQ come from the germline V gene. The CDR3 sequence is CASSLLDSWYTGELFF. CDR3 bases: TGCGCCAGCAGCTTGTTAGACTCCTGGTACACCGGGGAGCTGTTTTTT.

CDR3 in DNA: TGTGCCAGCAAACCGGGACACGTGCTTTACGAGCAGTACTTC. It is translated as CASKPGHVLYEQYF. The chain uses TRBV6-1 and TRBJ2-7; tentative D call: TRBD1 (6 bases). The CDR3 has 14 amino acids. V lost 7 bases and J lost 4, with 17 bases in between. Germline V CDR1 and CDR2: MNHNS, SASEGT.

The genes are TRBV19 and TRBJ2-2; D unclear. CDR1 LNHDA and CDR2 SQIVND come from the germline V gene (reference sequence). This CDR3 has 14 residues. The V gene lost 7 bases and the J gene lost 2 bases, with 11 bases spanning the gap. CDR3 DNA sequence: TGTGCCAGTATGTGGTCAGTAAACACCGGGGAGCTGTTTTTT. Its protein product is CASMWSVNTGELFF.

This rearrangement joins TRBV12-5 to TRBJ2-6; 9 bases fit TRBD1. The V gene end was trimmed by 2 bases and the J gene end by 2 bases; junction bases not matched to a gene: 4. This CDR3 comprises 17 residues. CDR1 is LGHNT and CDR2 is FRNRAP in the germline V gene. For the CDR3, the DNA is TGTGCTAGTGGTTTGACCTGGACAGGGGCTGGGGCCAACGTCCTGACTTTC. Its protein is CASGLTWTGAGANVLTF.

V gene TRBV28 combines with J gene TRBJ2-1, with D perhaps TRBD1 (6 bases). The CDR3 is 14 residues long. Germline CDR1 MDHEN, CDR2 SYDVKM. Between the trimmed V and J ends, which lost 5 bases and 1 base, there was a span of 9 bases. The CDR3 is CASSGRGSYNEQFF. CDR3 coding DNA: TGTGCCAGCAGTGGCAGGGGTTCCTACAATGAGCAGTTCTTC.

The DNA for the CDR3 is TGTGCCAGCAGTTGGTCTAGCGGGACCGATACGCAGTATTTT. Protein sequence: CASSWSSGTDTQYF. The chain uses TRBV27 and TRBJ2-3, with 9 bases aligning to TRBD2. Germline V gene data show CDR1 as MNHEY and CDR2 as SMNVEV (reference sequence). V was clipped by 4 bases and J by 6 bases; unmatched bases: 5. The CDR3 sequence is 14 residues long.

This clone was found a few times. The V call is TRBV10-3, the J call TRBJ2-1; D is undetermined. Trimming removed 3 bases at V and 1 base at J, with 10 bases between. The CDR3 runs to 15 residues. CDR1 and CDR2 from the germline V gene are ENHRY and SYGVKD. In DNA, the CDR3 is TGTGCCATCAGTGATGGGCCAGCATCCTACAATGAGCAGTTCTTC. It is translated as CAISDGPASYNEQFF.

CDR3 DNA sequence: TGCAGCGTTCCAGGGGATACTAACTATGGCTACACCTTC. This codes for CSVPGDTNYGYTF. V gene TRBV29-1 combines with J gene TRBJ1-2; D might be TRBD1 (6 bases). The CDR3 is 13 residues long. Germline CDR1 reads SQVTM; CDR2 reads ANQGSEA. Trimming removed 5 bases from V and 0 bases from J, with 10 bases in between. Based on the CDR3 plus reference TRBV29-1 and TRBJ1-2, the full variable domain is SAVISQKPSRDICQRGTSLTIQCQVDSQVTMMFWYRQQPGQSLTLIATANQGSEATYESGFVIDKFPISRPNLTFSTLTVSNMSPEDSSIYLCSVPGDTNYGYTFGSGTRLTVV.